The present T cell receptor (beta chain) was sequenced within a study of blood T cells in healthy people across ages. The individuals who served as donors were healthy Caucasians living in Russia, aged roughly 6 to 95. Germline V CDR1 and CDR2: SGHTA, FQGNSA. This CDR3 region has 16 residues. The ends lost 2 bases at V and 6 bases at J; junction bases unmatched: 8. A second about 7 to 12 cycle PCR used barcoded and J-beta primers. Tags on each cDNA molecule came from a template-switch adaptor with 12 random nucleotides. TCRdb analysed the 5' RACE reads with MiXCR anew, one entry per CDR3 protein. This sample has 800,000 to 900,000 distinct CDR3 sequences, with about 59% found just once.

Sequenced input: blood. This chain uses TRBV7-2 with TRBJ2-1; the match to TRBD1 covers 9 bases. This TCR derives from a man younger than 40 in good health. CDR3 sequence (DNA): TGTGCCAGCAGCTTAAGGGCGGGACAGGGAACCAATGAGCAGTTCTTC. It codes for CASSLRAGQGTNEQFF.